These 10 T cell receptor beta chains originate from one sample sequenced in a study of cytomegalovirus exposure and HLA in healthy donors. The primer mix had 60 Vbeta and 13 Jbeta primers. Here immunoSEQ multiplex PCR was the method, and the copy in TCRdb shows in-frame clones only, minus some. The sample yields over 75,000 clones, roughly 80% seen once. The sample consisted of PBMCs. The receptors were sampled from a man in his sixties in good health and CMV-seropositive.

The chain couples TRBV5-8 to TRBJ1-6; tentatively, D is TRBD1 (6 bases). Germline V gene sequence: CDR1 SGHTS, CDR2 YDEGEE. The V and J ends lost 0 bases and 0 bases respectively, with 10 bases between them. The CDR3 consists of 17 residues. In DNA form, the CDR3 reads TGTGCCAGCAGCTTGGCCACAGGGAGCTCCTATAATTCACCCCTCCACTTT. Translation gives CASSLATGSSYNSPLHF.

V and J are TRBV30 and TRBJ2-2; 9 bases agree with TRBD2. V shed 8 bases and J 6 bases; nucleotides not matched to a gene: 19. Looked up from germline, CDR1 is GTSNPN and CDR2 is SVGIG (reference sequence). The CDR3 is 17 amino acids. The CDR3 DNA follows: TGTGCCCTCGGGTCCCGGGGACTAGCTCGGTCCCCCGGGGAGCTGTTTTTT. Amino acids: CALGSRGLARSPGELFF.

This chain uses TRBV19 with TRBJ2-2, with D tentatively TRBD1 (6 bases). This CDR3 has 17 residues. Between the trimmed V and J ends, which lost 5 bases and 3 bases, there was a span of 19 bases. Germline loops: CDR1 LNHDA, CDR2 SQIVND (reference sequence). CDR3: CASSPLQGRRDTGELFF. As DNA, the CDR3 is TGTGCCAGTAGTCCTCTACAGGGTCGTCGTGACACCGGGGAGCTGTTTTTT.

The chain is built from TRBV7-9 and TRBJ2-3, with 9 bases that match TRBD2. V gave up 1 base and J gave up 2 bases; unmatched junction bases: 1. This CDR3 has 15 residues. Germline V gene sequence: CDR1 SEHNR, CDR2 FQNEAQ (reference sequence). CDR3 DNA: TGTGCCAGCAGCTTAGTAGCGGGGGCCACAGATACGCAGTATTTT. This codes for CASSLVAGATDTQYF.

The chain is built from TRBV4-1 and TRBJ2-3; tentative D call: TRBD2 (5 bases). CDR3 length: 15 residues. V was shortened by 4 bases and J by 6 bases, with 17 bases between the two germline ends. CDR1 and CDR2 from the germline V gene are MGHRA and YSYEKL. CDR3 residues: CASSRGRGLRDTQYF. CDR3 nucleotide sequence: TGCGCCAGCAGCCGCGGTCGAGGGCTCAGGGATACGCAGTATTTT.

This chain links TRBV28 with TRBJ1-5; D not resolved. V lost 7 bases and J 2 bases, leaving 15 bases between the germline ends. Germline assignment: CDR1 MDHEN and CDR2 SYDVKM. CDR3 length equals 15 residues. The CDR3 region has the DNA TGTGCCAGCACCGCGGCCAACCTAGGCAATCAGCCCCAGCATTTT. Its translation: CASTAANLGNQPQHF.

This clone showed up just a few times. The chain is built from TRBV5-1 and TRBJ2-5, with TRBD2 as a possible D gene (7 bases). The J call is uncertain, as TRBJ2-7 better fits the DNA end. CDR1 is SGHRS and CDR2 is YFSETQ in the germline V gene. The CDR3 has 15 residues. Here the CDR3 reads CASSLEAGHHYEQYF. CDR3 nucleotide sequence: TGCGCCAGCAGCTTGGAAGCGGGACACCACTACGAGCAGTACTTC.

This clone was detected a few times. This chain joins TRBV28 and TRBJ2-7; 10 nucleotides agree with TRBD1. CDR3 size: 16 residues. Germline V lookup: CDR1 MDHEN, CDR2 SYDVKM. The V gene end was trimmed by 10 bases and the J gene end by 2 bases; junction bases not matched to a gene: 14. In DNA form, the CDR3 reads TGTGCCATCACTACAACGCCCGGGACAGGGGCCTACGAGCAGTACTTC. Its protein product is CAITTTPGTGAYEQYF.

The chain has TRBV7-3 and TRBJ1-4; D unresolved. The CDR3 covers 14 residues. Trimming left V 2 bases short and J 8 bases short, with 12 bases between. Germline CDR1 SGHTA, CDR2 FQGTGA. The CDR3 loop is CASSLPRFCEKLFF. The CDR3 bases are TGTGCCAGCAGCTTACCGAGGTTTTGCGAAAAACTGTTTTTT.

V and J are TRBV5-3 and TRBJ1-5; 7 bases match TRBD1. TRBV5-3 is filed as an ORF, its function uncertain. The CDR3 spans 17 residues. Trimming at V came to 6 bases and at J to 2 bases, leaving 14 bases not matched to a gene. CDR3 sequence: CARTAEGARLGNQPQHF. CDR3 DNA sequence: TGTGCCAGAACCGCCGAGGGGGCGAGGTTGGGCAATCAGCCCCAGCATTTT.